These 15 T cell receptor beta chains were all obtained from the same sample, sequenced in a study of T cells after posttransplantation cyclophosphamide. Treatment was busulfan-fludarabine conditioning, a marrow graft, and cyclophosphamide on days +3 and +4. This table comes from immunoSEQ multiplex PCR, and its TCRdb copy is limited to in-frame clones, with some not included. The sample gives approximately 12,000 clones, none seen only once, and the top ten clones hold approximately 24%. The sequences come from PBMCs, collected after allogeneic stem cell transplant with posttransplant cyclophosphamide. The source of these receptors is a female patient between 35 and 55 years old who received an allogeneic stem cell transplant from a related donor, was CMV-positive, and had acute GVHD only. A share of the T cells may be of graft donor origin.

This clone was observed at least ten times. CDR3 sequence (DNA): TGTGCCAGCAGCTGGCAGGCTTACAATGAGCAGTTCTTC. As protein: CASSWQAYNEQFF. The chain employs TRBV5-6 and TRBJ2-1; D gene unclear. Trimming stripped 3 bases from V and 4 bases from J, with 8 bases between. CDR3 length: 13 residues. CDR1 is SGHDT and CDR2 is YYEEEE in the germline V gene.

This clone was detected many times. This chain links TRBV11-2 with TRBJ1-1, with D possibly TRBD1 on 6 matching bases. Germline assignment: CDR1 SGHAT and CDR2 FQNNGV. CDR3 size: 15 residues. V was cut by 4 bases and J by 4 bases, with 16 bases left in between. CDR3 sequence (DNA): TGTGCCAGCAGCTCCGTACAGGGATTAGGCACTGAAGCTTTCTTT. The encoded protein is CASSSVQGLGTEAFF.

The sample holds many counts of this clone. The V and J genes are TRBV5-4 and TRBJ1-2, with TRBD1 as a possible D gene (6 bases). The germline V gene encodes CDR1 SGHNT and CDR2 YYREEE (reference sequence). Trimming removed 4 bases from V and 4 bases from J, with 14 bases in between. The CDR3 extends over 14 amino acids. CDR3 in DNA: TGTGCCAGCAGCCCGACCGGGACAAGCTATGGCTACACCTTC. It specifies CASSPTGTSYGYTF. The whole variable domain, filled in from reference TRBV5-4 and TRBJ1-2, reads ETGVTQSPTHLIKTRGQQVTLRCSSQSGHNTVSWYQQALGQGPQFIFQYYREEENGRGNFPPRFSGLQFPNYSSELNVNALELDDSALYLCASSPTGTSYGYTFGSGTRLTVV.

This clone has ten or more counts. V usage is TRBV13 and J usage is TRBJ2-5; 7 nucleotides agree with TRBD1. Trimming removed 5 bases from V and 0 bases from J; junction bases left unmatched: 6. This CDR3 is built from 15 residues. Germline-derived CDR1 and CDR2 are PRHDT and FYEKMQ (reference sequence). The CDR3 loop is CASSRTTGDQETQYF. Here the CDR3 DNA reads TGTGCCAGCAGCCGCACTACAGGGGACCAAGAGACCCAGTACTTC.

This clone was counted many times. The chain is built from TRBV7-2 and TRBJ2-2, with D uncertain. V was clipped by 2 bases and J by 1 base, with 5 bases between them. Germline CDR1 and CDR2: SGHTA and FQGNSA. CDR3 length: 14 amino acids. CDR3 amino acids: CASSLNLNTGELFF. CDR3 nucleotide sequence: TGTGCCAGCAGCTTAAACTTGAACACCGGGGAGCTGTTTTTT.

This clone is medium-sized within its sample. The CDR3 DNA sequence: TGCGCCAGCAGCGCTGGACATACCCAAGAGACCCAGTACTTC. It specifies CASSAGHTQETQYF. This chain connects TRBV5-1 to TRBJ2-5, with a tentative D call TRBD1 (5 bases). The CDR3 loop spans 14 amino acids. The V and J ends lost 4 bases and 1 base respectively, with 11 bases between them. The germline V gene has CDR1 SGHRS and CDR2 YFSETQ.

This clone was seen a handful of times. The V gene is TRBV5-1, the J gene TRBJ2-3; maybe TRBD2 (6 bases). Trimming removed 0 bases from V and 0 bases from J, with 8 bases in between. The CDR3 is 15 residues long. CDR1 is SGHRS and CDR2 is YFSETQ in the germline V gene. Written as DNA, the CDR3 is TGCGCCAGCAGCTTGGCGGGGACTAGCACAGATACGCAGTATTTT. Translating gives CASSLAGTSTDTQYF.

The sample holds a few counts of this clone. The V gene is TRBV11-2, the J gene TRBJ1-6, with D perhaps matching TRBD1 (5 bases). Germline loops: CDR1 SGHAT, CDR2 FQNNGV. The CDR3 has 14 amino acids. The V end lost 6 bases, the J end lost 2 bases, and 8 bases lay between the germline ends. The CDR3 is CASSVDTYNSPLHF. The CDR3 DNA is TGTGCCAGCAGTGTGGACACCTATAATTCACCCCTCCACTTT. The full variable domain, in which reference TRBV11-2 and TRBJ1-6 provide the parts outside the CDR3, is EAGVAQSPRYKIIEKRQSVAFWCNPISGHATLYWYQQILGQGPKLLIQFQNNGVVDDSQLPKDRFSAERLKGVDSTLKIQPAKLEDSAVYLCASSVDTYNSPLHFGNGTRLTVT.

Many counts were recorded for this clone. This chain connects TRBV11-3 to TRBJ2-3; 8 nucleotides line up with TRBD2. This CDR3 is built from 19 residues. V was clipped by 0 bases and J by 0 bases; unmatched bases: 11. CDR1 is SGHNT and CDR2 is YENEEA in the germline V gene. The CDR3 DNA sequence: TGTGCCAGCAGCTTAGATACCCTTCAAGCGGGAGCTAGCACAGATACGCAGTATTTT. Translated: CASSLDTLQAGASTDTQYF.

This clone has at least ten counts. This chain uses TRBV19 with TRBJ2-1; 10 bases map to TRBD2. This CDR3 region has 15 residues. The ends lost 7 bases at V and 5 bases at J; junction bases unmatched: 8. Germline CDR1 is LNHDA and CDR2 is SQIVND (reference sequence). The CDR3, as DNA: TGTGCCAGTAAAATGACGGGACTAGCGAACAATGAGCAGTTCTTC. The encoded protein is CASKMTGLANNEQFF.

This clone was observed at least ten times. The chain uses TRBV7-2 and TRBJ2-1, with D perhaps TRBD2 (6 bases). The CDR3 sequence is 17 residues long. V gave up 2 bases and J gave up 2 bases, with 16 bases separating them. Germline assignment: CDR1 SGHTA and CDR2 FQGNSA. The CDR3, as DNA: TGTGCCAGCAGCTTATTTCCGGGAGTAGAGACCTACAATGAGCAGTTCTTC. As protein: CASSLFPGVETYNEQFF.

This clone was detected many times. The V gene is TRBV4-3, the J gene TRBJ2-3; a possible D gene is TRBD2 (6 bases). V dropped 2 bases and J dropped 2 bases, with 11 bases sitting between them. The germline V gene encodes CDR1 LGHNA and CDR2 YSLEER. The length of the CDR3 is 15 residues. This chain's CDR3 is CASSQLAVVTDTQYF. CDR3 bases: TGCGCCAGCAGCCAATTAGCGGTGGTCACAGATACGCAGTATTTT.

This clone has ten or more counts. The V and J genes are TRBV4-1 and TRBJ2-1; D is perhaps TRBD2 (5 bases). Between the trimmed V and J ends, which lost 7 bases and 0 bases, there was a span of 7 bases. The CDR3 sequence is 13 residues long. Germline V gene sequence: CDR1 MGHRA, CDR2 YSYEKL. The CDR3 sequence is CASTGNSYNEQFF. The CDR3 bases are TGCGCCAGCACGGGAAACTCCTACAATGAGCAGTTCTTC.

The sample holds many counts of this clone. The same CDR3 also results from other DNA sequences found in this sample. This chain connects TRBV5-1 to TRBJ2-1; weak D call: TRBD2 (7 bases). Trimming stripped 5 bases from V and 6 bases from J, with 18 bases between. Germline values: CDR1 SGHRS, CDR2 YFSETQ. The length of the CDR3 is 15 residues. The CDR3 loop reads CASRHAWEGGNEQFF. The CDR3 region has the DNA TGCGCCAGCAGGCACGCTTGGGAGGGGGGCAATGAGCAGTTCTTC. The full variable domain, its missing parts supplied by reference TRBV5-1 and TRBJ2-1, is KAGVTQTPRYLIKTRGQQVTLSCSPISGHRSVSWYQQTPGQGLQFLFEYFSETQRNKGNFPGRFSGRQFSNSRSEMNVSTLELGDSALYLCASRHAWEGGNEQFFGPGTRLTVL.

This clone appeared a few times. This chain joins TRBV18 and TRBJ1-1, with TRBD1 identical over 9 bases. V dropped 0 bases and J dropped 7; count of bases not matched to a gene: 12. The germline gives CDR1 KGHSH, CDR2 LQKENI. This CDR3 contains 17 residues. For the CDR3, the DNA is TGTGCCAGCTCACCACCGTTCCGACAGGGGGAATGGGGTGAAGCTTTCTTT. As protein: CASSPPFRQGEWGEAFF.